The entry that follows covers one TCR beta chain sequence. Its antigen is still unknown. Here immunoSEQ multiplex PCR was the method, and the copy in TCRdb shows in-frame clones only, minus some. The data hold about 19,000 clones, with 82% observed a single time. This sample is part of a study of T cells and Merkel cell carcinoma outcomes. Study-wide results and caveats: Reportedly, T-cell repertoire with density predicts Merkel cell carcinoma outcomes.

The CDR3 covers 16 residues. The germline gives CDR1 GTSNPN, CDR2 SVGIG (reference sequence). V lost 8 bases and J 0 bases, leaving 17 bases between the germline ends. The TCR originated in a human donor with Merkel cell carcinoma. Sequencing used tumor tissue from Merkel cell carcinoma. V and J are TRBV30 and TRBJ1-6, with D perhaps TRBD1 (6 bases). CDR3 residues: CATVRGPGSYNSPLHF. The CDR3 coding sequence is TGTGCCACCGTCCGGGGGCCCGGCTCCTATAATTCACCCCTCCACTTT.